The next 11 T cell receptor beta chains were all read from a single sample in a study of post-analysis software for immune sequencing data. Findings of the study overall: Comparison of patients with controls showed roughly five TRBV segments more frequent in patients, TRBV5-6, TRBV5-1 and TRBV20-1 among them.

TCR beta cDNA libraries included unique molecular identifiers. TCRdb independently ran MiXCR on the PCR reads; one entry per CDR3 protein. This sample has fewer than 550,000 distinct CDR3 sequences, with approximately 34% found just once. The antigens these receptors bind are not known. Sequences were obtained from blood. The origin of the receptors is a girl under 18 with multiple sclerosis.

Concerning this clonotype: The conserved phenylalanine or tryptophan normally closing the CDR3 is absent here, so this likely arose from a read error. For the CDR3, the DNA is TGTGCCAGCAGTTACGCAGGGCTCGGGGAGCTGTTTTGT. Residues: CASSYAGLGELFC. The chain couples TRBV6-5 to TRBJ2-2, with D tentatively TRBD1 (5 bases). The V end was cut by 2 bases, the J end by 7 bases, with 8 bases between. The CDR3 covers 13 residues. Looked up from germline, CDR1 is MNHEY and CDR2 is SVGAGI.

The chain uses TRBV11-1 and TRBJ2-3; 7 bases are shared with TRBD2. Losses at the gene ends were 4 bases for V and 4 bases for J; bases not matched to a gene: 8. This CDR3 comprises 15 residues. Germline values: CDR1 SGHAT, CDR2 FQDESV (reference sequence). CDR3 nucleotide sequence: TGTGCCAGCAGCTCACGGACTAGTATCCCAGATACGCAGTATTTT. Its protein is CASSSRTSIPDTQYF.

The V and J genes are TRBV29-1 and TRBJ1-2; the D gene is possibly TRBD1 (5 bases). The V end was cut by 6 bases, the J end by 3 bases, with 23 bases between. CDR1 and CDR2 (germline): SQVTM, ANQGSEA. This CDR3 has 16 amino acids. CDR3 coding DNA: TGCAGCGTAGACCTGGGACGCGGGACGGGGGACTATGGCTACACCTTC. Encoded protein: CSVDLGRGTGDYGYTF.

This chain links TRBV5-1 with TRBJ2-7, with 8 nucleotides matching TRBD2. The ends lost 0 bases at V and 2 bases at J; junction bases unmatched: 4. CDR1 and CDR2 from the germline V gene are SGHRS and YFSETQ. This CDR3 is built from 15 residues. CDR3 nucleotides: TGCGCCAGCAGCTTGGTCGGGGGGGCCACCTACGAGCAGTACTTC. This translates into CASSLVGGATYEQYF.

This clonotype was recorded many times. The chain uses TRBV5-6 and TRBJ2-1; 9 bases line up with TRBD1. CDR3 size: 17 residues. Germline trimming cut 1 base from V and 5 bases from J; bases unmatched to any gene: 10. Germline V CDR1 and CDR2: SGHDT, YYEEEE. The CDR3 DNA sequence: TGTGCCAGCAGCTTGCTCGGGACAGGGTTAAGGAACAATGAGCAGTTCTTC. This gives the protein CASSLLGTGLRNNEQFF. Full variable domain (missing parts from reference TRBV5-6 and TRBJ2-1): DAGVTQSPTHLIKTRGQQVTLRCSPKSGHDTVSWYQQALGQGPQFIFQYYEEEERQRGNFPDRFSGHQFPNYSSELNVNALLLGDSALYLCASSLLGTGLRNNEQFFGPGTRLTVL.

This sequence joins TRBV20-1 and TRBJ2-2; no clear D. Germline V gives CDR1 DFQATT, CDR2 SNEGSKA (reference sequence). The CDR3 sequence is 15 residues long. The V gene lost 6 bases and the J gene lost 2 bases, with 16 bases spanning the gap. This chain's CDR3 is CSALNGQVNTGELFF. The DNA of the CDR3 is TGCAGTGCCCTTAATGGGCAGGTCAACACCGGGGAGCTGTTTTTT.

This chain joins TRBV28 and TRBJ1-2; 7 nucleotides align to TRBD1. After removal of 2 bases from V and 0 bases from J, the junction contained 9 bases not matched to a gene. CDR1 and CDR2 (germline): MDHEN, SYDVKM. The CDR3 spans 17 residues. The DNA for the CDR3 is TGTGCCAGCAGTTTAAACTTTGGACAGGACTCTAACTATGGCTACACCTTC. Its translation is CASSLNFGQDSNYGYTF.

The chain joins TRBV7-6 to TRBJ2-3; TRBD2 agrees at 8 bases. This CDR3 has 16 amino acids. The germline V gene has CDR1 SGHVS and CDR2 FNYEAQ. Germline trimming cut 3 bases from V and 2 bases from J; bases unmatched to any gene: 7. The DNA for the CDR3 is TGTGCCAGCAGCTTCCTAGCGGGCTCCCTCACAGATACGCAGTATTTT. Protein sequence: CASSFLAGSLTDTQYF.

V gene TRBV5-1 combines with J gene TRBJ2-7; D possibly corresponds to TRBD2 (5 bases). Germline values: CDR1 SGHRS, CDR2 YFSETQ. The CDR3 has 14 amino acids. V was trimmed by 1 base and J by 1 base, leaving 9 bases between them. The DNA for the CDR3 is TGCGCCAGCAGCTTGTACGGGGATTCCTACGAGCAGTACTTC. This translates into CASSLYGDSYEQYF.

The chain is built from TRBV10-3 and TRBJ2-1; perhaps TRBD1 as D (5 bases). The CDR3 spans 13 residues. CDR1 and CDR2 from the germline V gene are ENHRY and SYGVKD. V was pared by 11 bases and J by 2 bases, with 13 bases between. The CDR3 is CAVTDSPYNEQFF. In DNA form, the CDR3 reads TGTGCCGTCACCGACAGTCCCTACAATGAGCAGTTCTTC.

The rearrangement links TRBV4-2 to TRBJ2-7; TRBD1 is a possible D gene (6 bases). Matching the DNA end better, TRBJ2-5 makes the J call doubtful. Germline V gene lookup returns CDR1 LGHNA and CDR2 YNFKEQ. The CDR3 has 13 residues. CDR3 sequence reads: CASSPDSSKTQYF. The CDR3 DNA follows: TGTGCCAGCAGCCCGGACAGTTCCAAGACCCAGTACTTC.